This T cell receptor (beta chain) is from a study of blood T cell repertoires in COVID-19. About the research overall: Donors in the United States, Italy and Spain gave samples during acute or convalescent COVID-19. Sample material is recorded as cDNA or gDNA derived from T cells, B-cell-depleted T cells, or PBMCs.

In the authors' methods: Amplification from reference gene primers served as the basis for estimated nucleated cell counts. Assay used: immunoSEQ multiplex PCR; TCRdb lists only in-frame clones, some missing. From that table come the V and J calls and clone size; the DNA was used to work out D and trimming. The table lists roughly 54,000 clones, 90% of them singletons. The CDR3 spans 13 residues. With V trimmed by 4 bases and J by 3 bases, 3 bases remained unmatched. In germline, CDR1 is MNHEY, CDR2 SMNVEV (reference sequence). This chain joins TRBV27 and TRBJ2-7, with 7 bases that match TRBD1. This clonotype was sampled from a man aged 50 or older with acute or convalescent COVID-19. The source material was peripheral blood. CDR3 in DNA: TGTGCCAGCAGTTCGGGACAGTACTACGAGCAGTACTTC. The encoded protein is CASSSGQYYEQYF.